A selection of T cell receptor beta chains follows, all from one sample in a study of OX40 agonist ivuxolimab in advanced cancers. TCRdb keeps only in-frame clones here, not all; method: immunoSEQ multiplex PCR. This sample has around 85,000 clones; more than 80% occur once, and the top ten carry under 2%. This specimen was CD4+ or CD8+ T cells sorted from blood, taken in a trial of the OX40 agonist ivuxolimab. The receptors come from an adult with an advanced solid tumor such as melanoma, head and neck, liver or kidney cancer. The CDR3 runs from the conserved cysteine through the conserved F or W. The D gene is left open where the match is weak. Expanded clones are given a class, and other clones once, few, many or no size at all.

CASSLSGAWGIQYF	TGTGCCAGCAGCTTATCTGGGGCTTGGGGCATTCAGTACTTC	TRBJ2-4	once	NA	TRBV13
CAEPGGQPQHF	TGTGCTGAGCCGGGCGGTCAGCCCCAGCATTTT	TRBJ1-5	few	NA	TRBV20-1
CASSYIGRTEGGYTF	TGTGCCAGCAGCTACATAGGGAGGACAGAAGGAGGCTACACCTTC	TRBJ1-2	NA	NA	TRBV7-2
CASSLGTGSGGELFF	TGTGCCAGCAGCTTGGGGACAGGGTCGGGCGGGGAGCTGTTTTTT	TRBJ2-2	NA	TRBD1	TRBV7-2
CASSFWAQETQYF	TGCGCCAGCAGCTTCTGGGCCCAAGAGACCCAGTACTTC	TRBJ2-5	once	NA	TRBV5-1
CASSLEGDYVKQYF	TGTGCCAGCAGCTTGGAAGGGGACTACGTCAAGCAGTACTTC	TRBJ2-7	NA	TRBD2	TRBV5-4
CASSIRQSSGNTIYF	TGTGCCAGTAGTATTAGACAGAGCTCTGGAAACACCATATATTTT	TRBJ1-3	NA	NA	TRBV19
CASSFKWAGVTDTQYF	TGTGCCAGCAGCTTTAAATGGGCGGGTGTCACAGATACGCAGTATTTT	TRBJ2-3	NA	NA	TRBV7-2
CASGGGYEQYF	TGTGCCTCCGGGGGGGGCTACGAGCAGTACTTC	TRBJ2-7	NA	TRBD2	TRBV30
CASSSQGANYGYTF	TGTGCCAGCAGTTCCCAGGGAGCTAACTATGGCTACACCTTC	TRBJ1-2	few	NA	TRBV6-6
CASSFRREKLFF	TGTGCCAGCAGTTTTAGGCGGGAAAAACTGTTTTTT	TRBJ1-4	NA	NA	TRBV28
CASSYGGLAFF	TGTGCCAGCAGTTACGGAGGACTCGCTTTCTTT	TRBJ1-1	NA	NA	TRBV6-1
CASRRAVPYEQYF	TGTGCCAGCAGACGGGCAGTCCCCTACGAGCAGTACTTC	TRBJ2-7	NA	NA	TRBV28
CASNSAGGPETQYF	TGTGCCAGTAACTCAGCGGGAGGGCCAGAGACCCAGTACTTC	TRBJ2-5	NA	TRBD2	TRBV19
CASGGQGAYNEQFF	TGTGCCAGCGGAGGACAGGGGGCCTACAATGAGCAGTTCTTC	TRBJ2-1	NA	TRBD1	TRBV27
CASSRDNEQFF	TGTGCCAGCAGCAGAGACAATGAGCAGTTCTTC	TRBJ2-1	NA	NA	TRBV2
CSARTVNTEAFF	TGCAGCGCGAGGACAGTGAACACTGAAGCTTTCTTT	TRBJ1-1	NA	NA	TRBV29-1
CASSSPGLANEQYF	TGTGCCAGCAGTTCTCCGGGACTAGCCAACGAGCAGTACTTC	TRBJ2-7	NA	TRBD2	TRBV28
CASFPRGAPRITEAFF	TGTGCCAGCTTCCCACGGGGGGCGCCCCGGATCACTGAAGCTTTCTTT	TRBJ1-1	NA	NA	TRBV27
CASSAAGITGELFF	TGTGCCAGTAGCGCGGCAGGGATTACCGGGGAGCTGTTTTTT	TRBJ2-2	NA	NA	TRBV19
CASSLITGVFDTEAFF	TGTGCCAGCAGCCTTATAACAGGGGTTTTCGACACTGAAGCTTTCTTT	TRBJ1-1	NA	TRBD1	TRBV5-6
CASSPGQGETQYF	TGTGCCAGCAGCCCGGGGCAGGGAGAGACCCAGTACTTC	TRBJ2-5	NA	NA	TRBV7-8
CATTRGNMNTEAFF	TGTGCCACCACTCGGGGGAACATGAACACTGAAGCTTTCTTT	TRBJ1-1	NA	NA	TRBV10-3
CASSPSLVQRDSYNEQFF	TGCGCCAGCAGCCCCTCTTTGGTCCAGCGGGACTCCTACAATGAGCAGTTCTTC	TRBJ2-1	NA	TRBD2	TRBV4-1
CASSLGERGNTIYF	TGTGCCAGCAGCCTGGGGGAGCGTGGAAACACCATATATTTT	TRBJ1-3	NA	NA	TRBV6-6
CASSPGTVSYEQYF	TGTGCCAGCTCACCGGGGACCGTTTCCTACGAGCAGTACTTC	TRBJ2-7	NA	NA	TRBV18
CASSPREGPTYYGYTF	TGTGCCAGCTCACCCCGGGAAGGACCCACCTACTATGGCTACACCTTC	TRBJ1-2	once	NA	TRBV18
CASTGQGGNQPQHF	TGTGCTTCGACGGGACAGGGAGGCAATCAGCCCCAGCATTTT	TRBJ1-5	NA	TRBD1	TRBV7-2
CASSLPQGGPSSYEQYF	TGTGCCAGCAGTTTACCTCAGGGTGGCCCTTCCTCCTACGAGCAGTACTTC	TRBJ2-7	NA	NA	TRBV28
CASSPTLGQGTEAFF	TGTGCCAGCAGTCCAACACTCGGACAGGGCACTGAAGCTTTCTTT	TRBJ1-1	NA	TRBD1	TRBV28
CASSLGPGLAGGVQETQYF	TGTGCCAGCAGCTTAGGGCCGGGACTAGCGGGAGGGGTGCAAGAGACCCAGTACTTC	TRBJ2-5	once	TRBD2	TRBV7-6
CASSPGTGYMNTEAFF	TGTGCCAGCAGCCCCGGGACAGGGTACATGAACACTGAAGCTTTCTTT	TRBJ1-1	NA	TRBD1	TRBV28
CASSLFLREKLFF	TGTGCCAGCAGCTTGTTTCTCAGGGAAAAACTGTTTTTT	TRBJ1-4	NA	NA	TRBV7-2
CASSLVGSGANEKLFF	TGCGCCAGCAGCTTGGTGGGGTCTGGGGCTAATGAAAAACTGTTTTTT	TRBJ1-4	NA	NA	TRBV5-1